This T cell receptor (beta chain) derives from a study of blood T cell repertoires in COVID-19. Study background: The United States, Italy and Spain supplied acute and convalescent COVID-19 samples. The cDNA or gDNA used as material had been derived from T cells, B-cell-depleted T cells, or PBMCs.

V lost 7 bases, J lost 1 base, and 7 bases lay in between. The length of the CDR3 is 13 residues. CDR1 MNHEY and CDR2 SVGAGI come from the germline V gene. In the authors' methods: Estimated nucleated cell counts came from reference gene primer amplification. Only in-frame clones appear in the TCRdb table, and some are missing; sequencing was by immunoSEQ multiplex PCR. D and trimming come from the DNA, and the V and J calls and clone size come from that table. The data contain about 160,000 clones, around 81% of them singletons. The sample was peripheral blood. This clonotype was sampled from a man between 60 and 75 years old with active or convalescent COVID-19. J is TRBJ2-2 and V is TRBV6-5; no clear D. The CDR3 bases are TGTGCCAGCAATCGACTGAACACCGGGGAGCTGTTTTTT. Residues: CASNRLNTGELFF.